The next 21 T cell receptor beta chains were all read from a single sample in a study of T cell changes during pregnancy in multiple sclerosis. Method: immunoSEQ multiplex PCR; TCRdb's copy keeps in-frame clones and lacks some. In the table there are about 75,000 clones, 85% to 95% of which are singletons. Source: CD4+ T cells from peripheral blood mononuclear cells, taken after pregnancy. The receptor set was obtained from a female donor with multiple sclerosis, enrolled in a pregnancy study.

This rearrangement joins TRBV9 to TRBJ2-1, with 13 bases aligning to TRBD2. V trimming: 3 bases; J trimming: 12 bases; junction bases outside the gene matches: 9. This CDR3 contains 15 residues. Germline loops: CDR1 SGDLS, CDR2 YYNGEE. CDR3 region: CASSGGTSGKFMQFF. The CDR3 nucleotides read TGTGCCAGCAGCGGGGGGACTAGCGGGAAGTTCATGCAGTTCTTC.

This chain joins TRBV2 and TRBJ2-7; D remains ambiguous. CDR3 length: 13 amino acids. V lost 5 bases and J lost 2, with 10 bases in between. CDR1 and CDR2 from the germline V gene are SNHLY and FYNNEI. The CDR3, as DNA: TGTGCCAGCAGTTACATGATTACCTACGAGCAGTACTTC. This translates into CASSYMITYEQYF. The complete variable domain, with remaining parts taken from reference TRBV2 and TRBJ2-7, reads EPEVTQTPSHQVTQMGQEVILRCVPISNHLYFYWYRQILGQKVEFLVSFYNNEISEKSEIFDDQFSVERPDGSNFTLKIRSTKLEDSAMYFCASSYMITYEQYFGPGTRLTVT.

The genes are TRBV28 and TRBJ1-2; D gene uncertain. The germline CDR1 and CDR2 sequences are MDHEN and SYDVKM. Deletions cut 5 bases from V and 4 bases from J, with 11 bases between. The CDR3 has 13 residues. CDR3 DNA: TGTGCCAGCAGTCCACCGCCCGGCTATGGCTACACCTTC. Its translation: CASSPPPGYGYTF.

The chain uses TRBV2 and TRBJ2-5; D is uncertain. Trimming stripped 11 bases from V and 5 bases from J, with 12 bases between. Germline lookup yields CDR1 SNHLY and CDR2 FYNNEI. The CDR3 length is 11 residues. The CDR3 DNA sequence: TGTGCCTCAGCAATACAGGAGACCCAGTACTTC. This gives the protein CASAIQETQYF. The variable domain in full, completed from reference TRBV2 and TRBJ2-5, reads EPEVTQTPSHQVTQMGQEVILRCVPISNHLYFYWYRQILGQKVEFLVSFYNNEISEKSEIFDDQFSVERPDGSNFTLKIRSTKLEDSAMYFCASAIQETQYFGPGTRLLVL.

V and J are TRBV12-5 and TRBJ2-2; D perhaps matches TRBD1 (7 bases). The CDR3 extends over 15 amino acids. Trimming took 8 bases from V and 0 from J, leaving 13 bases between them. In germline, CDR1 is LGHNT, CDR2 FRNRAP. DNA of the CDR3: TGTGCTAGTAGGGAGGACAGGACGAACACCGGGGAGCTGTTTTTT. Translation: CASREDRTNTGELFF.

The chain employs TRBV27 and TRBJ2-7; TRBD1 matches 10 bases. Germline CDR1 reads MNHEY; CDR2 reads SMNVEV (reference sequence). V shed 10 bases and J 2 bases; nucleotides not matched to a gene: 5. The CDR3 loop spans 13 amino acids. The CDR3 coding sequence is TGTGCCACACGGACAGGGGGAACCTACGAGCAGTACTTC. Protein sequence: CATRTGGTYEQYF.

In nucleotides, the CDR3 is TGTGCCAGCAGTCCACGCCAACTAGCGGGAGTTCTTGAGACCCAGTACTTC. Its translation: CASSPRQLAGVLETQYF. The V gene is TRBV27, the J gene TRBJ2-5, with 11 bases fitting TRBD2. With 5 bases clipped from V and 5 bases from J, the junction kept 13 bases outside the gene matches. The CDR3 consists of 17 residues. Germline V CDR1 and CDR2: MNHEY, SMNVEV (reference sequence).

This chain joins TRBV19 and TRBJ1-1; 7 nucleotides align to TRBD1. Germline V CDR1 and CDR2: LNHDA, SQIVND (reference sequence). The CDR3 is 16 amino acids. The trim removed 7 bases at V and 1 base at J, leaving 12 bases unmatched. CDR3 in DNA: TGTGCCAGTATCGCGGACAGGTCGGCAGGGAACACTGAAGCTTTCTTT. Amino acid sequence: CASIADRSAGNTEAFF.

The rearrangement joins TRBV14 to TRBJ1-2, with D tentatively TRBD1 (6 bases). The CDR3 runs 12 residues. Trimming stripped 3 bases from V and 4 bases from J, with 6 bases between. Germline lookup yields CDR1 SGHDN and CDR2 FVKESK. DNA of the CDR3: TGTGCCAGCAGCCAGGACAGCTATGGCTACACCTTC. Its protein product is CASSQDSYGYTF.

The chain is built from TRBV29-1 and TRBJ2-7; D might be TRBD1 (6 bases). Looked up from germline, CDR1 is SQVTM and CDR2 is ANQGSEA. Trimming took off 7 bases at V and 4 bases at J, with 14 bases between the two ends. This CDR3 spans 12 amino acids. CDR3 in DNA: TGCAGCGCCCTAGGACAGCCTTACGAGCAGTACTTC. Translating it yields CSALGQPYEQYF.

In its sample, this clone was seen once. The V call is TRBV5-1, the J call TRBJ2-7; 11 bases line up with TRBD2. CDR3 length: 15 amino acids. Germline V gene lookup returns CDR1 SGHRS and CDR2 YFSETQ. V lost 5 bases, J lost 2 bases, and 6 bases stayed unmatched. This chain's CDR3 is CASSSTSGVPYEQYF. The CDR3 nucleotides read TGCGCCAGCAGTTCGACTAGCGGGGTACCCTACGAGCAGTACTTC.

The V gene is TRBV5-1, the J gene TRBJ2-5, with D maybe TRBD1 (6 bases). The CDR3 consists of 15 residues. Between the trimmed V and J ends, which lost 2 bases and 5 bases, there was a span of 16 bases. CDR1 is SGHRS and CDR2 is YFSETQ in the germline V gene. The CDR3 DNA sequence: TGCGCCAGCAGCTTCAGTGTCCGGACAGTTGAGACCCAGTACTTC. This translates into CASSFSVRTVETQYF.

V usage is TRBV29-1 and J usage is TRBJ1-1; 7 nucleotides align to TRBD1. Looked up from germline, CDR1 is SQVTM and CDR2 is ANQGSEA. The V and J ends lost 3 bases and 7 bases, in that order; junction bases with no gene match: 5. CDR3 length: 12 residues. The DNA of the CDR3 is TGCAGCGTTGAGACAGGGCGGATTGAAGCTTTCTTT. Translating gives CSVETGRIEAFF.

The V call is TRBV28, the J call TRBJ1-1; D may be TRBD1 (6 bases). The CDR3 length is 15 residues. V lost 6 bases and J 4 bases, leaving 18 bases between the germline ends. The V gene's germline CDR1 is MDHEN and CDR2 SYDVKM. In nucleotides, the CDR3 is TGTGCCAGCAGGGTCCCCGGGGGGCGAAGCACTGAAGCTTTCTTT. The encoded protein is CASRVPGGRSTEAFF.

This clone was detected only a few times. This sequence joins TRBV30 and TRBJ1-1, with TRBD1 identical over 8 bases. CDR1 GTSNPN and CDR2 SVGIG come from the germline V gene (reference sequence). The V and J ends lost 4 bases and 12 bases, in that order; junction bases with no gene match: 13. The length of the CDR3 is 13 residues. The CDR3 protein is CAWKFGTGPLSFF. In nucleotides, the CDR3 is TGTGCCTGGAAATTCGGGACAGGTCCTCTTTCTTTCTTT.

V is TRBV6-5 and J is TRBJ1-1; D is unclear. Germline V CDR1 and CDR2: MNHEY, SVGAGI. V lost 7 bases to trimming and J lost 8 bases, with 14 bases between them. CDR3 size: 12 residues. CDR3: CASTKTPGEAFF. The CDR3 bases are TGTGCCAGCACCAAAACGCCGGGGGAAGCTTTCTTT.

The chain uses TRBV29-1 and TRBJ2-1, with 7 positions matching TRBD2. Germline-derived CDR1 and CDR2 are SQVTM and ANQGSEA. This CDR3 comprises 14 residues. The trim removed 6 bases at V and 5 bases at J, leaving 10 bases unmatched. The CDR3 protein is CSVKRAGANNEQFF. CDR3 coding DNA: TGCAGCGTGAAAAGGGCGGGAGCTAACAATGAGCAGTTCTTC.

V and J are TRBV6-5 and TRBJ2-1; D possibly corresponds to TRBD1 (6 bases). CDR1 and CDR2 from the germline V gene are MNHEY and SVGAGI. The CDR3 consists of 15 residues. Trimming cost V 2 bases and J 7 bases, with 15 bases left between them. The CDR3 here is CASSYVVTGKNEQFF. DNA for the CDR3: TGTGCCAGCAGTTACGTCGTCACAGGGAAGAATGAGCAGTTCTTC.

The V call is TRBV4-2, the J call TRBJ2-7; the D is unclear. The CDR3 spans 15 residues. Trimming left V 0 bases short and J 3 bases short, with 12 bases between. Germline-derived CDR1 and CDR2 are LGHNA and YNFKEQ. CDR3 nucleotides: TGTGCCAGCAGCCAAGACAATAACCAGGACTACGAGCAGTACTTC. Translated, it gives CASSQDNNQDYEQYF.

The chain has TRBV28 and TRBJ2-1; D is unclear. Germline V gives CDR1 MDHEN, CDR2 SYDVKM. Trimming left V 1 base short and J 0 bases short, with 7 bases between. The CDR3 spans 15 residues. The CDR3 is CASSLFRGSYNEQFF. As DNA, the CDR3 is TGTGCCAGCAGTTTATTCCGAGGCTCCTACAATGAGCAGTTCTTC.

V and J are TRBV11-1 and TRBJ2-7; the D gene is possibly TRBD1 (5 bases). V lost 6 bases and J lost 4, with 16 bases in between. The CDR3 length is 14 residues. CDR1 and CDR2 (germline): SGHAT, FQDESV (reference sequence). CDR3: CASSQGVFQYEQYF. The CDR3 nucleotides read TGTGCCAGCAGTCAAGGGGTATTTCAGTACGAGCAGTACTTC.